This is a list of T cell receptor beta chains from one sample in a study of OX40 agonist ivuxolimab in advanced cancers. TCRdb keeps only in-frame clones here, not all; method: immunoSEQ multiplex PCR. The data hold 90,000 or so clones, with around nine tenths observed a single time. Sequencing was performed on CD4+ or CD8+ T cells sorted from blood, taken in a trial of the OX40 agonist ivuxolimab. The receptors derive from an adult with an advanced solid tumor such as melanoma, head and neck, liver or kidney cancer. Each CDR3 is given with its conserved first and last residue.

j_call v_call cdr3_aa
TRBJ2-1 TRBV28 CASGGLAGGPADEQFF
TRBJ2-7 TRBV27 CASSLRRGDEQYF
TRBJ1-1 TRBV19 CASSKSLEPLSRQGTEAFF
TRBJ2-1 TRBV7-2 CASSASGGLNNEQFF
TRBJ2-7 TRBV6-1 CASSEAGWSSYEQYF
TRBJ2-7 TRBV7-2 CASSLAMGSDPVGEQYF
TRBJ2-5 TRBV14 CASSQGLAETQYF
TRBJ1-3 TRBV28 CASSSPGTGNTIYF
TRBJ2-3 TRBV28 CASSQNPGRVLTDTQYF
TRBJ2-1 TRBV30 CAWRRPAVDEQFF
TRBJ2-5 TRBV19 CASSPSGRPQETQYF
TRBJ2-7 TRBV6-6 CASSYTGGSHEQYF
TRBJ2-7 TRBV7-9 CASSLYGTGGYEQYF
TRBJ2-6 TRBV19 CASNRPSGANVLTF
TRBJ1-2 TRBV4-1 CASSEGGVYGYTF
TRBJ1-4 TRBV30 CAWGQGAEKLFF
TRBJ2-7 TRBV6-1 CASSSLYEQYF
TRBJ2-3 TRBV6-4 CASSDGGSGTDTQYF
TRBJ1-1 TRBV18 CASSPAGGTEAFF
TRBJ2-5 TRBV10-3 CAISRAGGGYQETQYF
TRBJ2-5 TRBV15 CATSGLAETQYF
TRBJ2-7 TRBV2 CASSEGTPVYEQYF
TRBJ2-2 TRBV19 CASRETSGSLGELFF
TRBJ1-1 TRBV30 CAWTKKGGLPEAFF
TRBJ1-5 TRBV28 CASSGTGGGQPQHF
TRBJ2-7 TRBV5-6 CASSYFGQFYEQYF
TRBJ2-1 TRBV4-3 CASSLSRSDEQFF
TRBJ2-1 TRBV6-4 CASSERARGSYNEQFF
TRBJ2-3 TRBV2 CASSIWLLAGSSTDTQYF